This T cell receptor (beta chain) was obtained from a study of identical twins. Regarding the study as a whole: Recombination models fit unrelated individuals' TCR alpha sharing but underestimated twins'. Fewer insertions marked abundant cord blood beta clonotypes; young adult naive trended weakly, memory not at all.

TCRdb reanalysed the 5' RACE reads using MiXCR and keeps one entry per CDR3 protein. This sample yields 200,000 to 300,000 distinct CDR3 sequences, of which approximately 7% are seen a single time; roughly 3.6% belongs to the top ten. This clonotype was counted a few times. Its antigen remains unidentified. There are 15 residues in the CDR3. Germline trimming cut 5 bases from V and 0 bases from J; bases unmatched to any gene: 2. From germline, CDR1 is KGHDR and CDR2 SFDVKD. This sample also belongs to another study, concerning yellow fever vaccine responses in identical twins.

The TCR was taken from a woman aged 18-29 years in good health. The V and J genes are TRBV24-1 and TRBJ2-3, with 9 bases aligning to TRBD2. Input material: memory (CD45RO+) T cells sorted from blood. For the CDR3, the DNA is TGTGCCACCAGTGTGCGGGAGGGGAGCACAGATACGCAGTATTTT. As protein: CATSVREGSTDTQYF.